The TCR beta chain under discussion was sequenced for a study of patients and donors after allogeneic stem cell transplantation. Trimming took 7 bases from V and 3 from J, leaving 7 bases between them. CDR1 is MNHNS, CDR2 SASEGT, per germline. This CDR3 comprises 12 residues. From the RT-PCR reads, TCRdb called clonotypes with MiXCR, one entry per CDR3 protein. The sample lists over 65,000 distinct CDR3 sequences, 26% seen once, with more than 25% in the top ten. The clonotype was recovered from a human donor who was either an allogeneic HSCT recipient or a stem cell or donor lymphocyte infusion donor (not recorded which). It is not recorded whose cells these are; they may come from a transplant donor. Sequencing was performed on blood, either unsorted or a sorted T cell fraction (not recorded which). The rearrangement links TRBV6-1 to TRBJ1-5, with D unresolved. The CDR3 reads CASTAPNQPQHF. In DNA, the CDR3 is TGTGCCAGCACCGCCCCCAATCAGCCCCAGCATTTT.